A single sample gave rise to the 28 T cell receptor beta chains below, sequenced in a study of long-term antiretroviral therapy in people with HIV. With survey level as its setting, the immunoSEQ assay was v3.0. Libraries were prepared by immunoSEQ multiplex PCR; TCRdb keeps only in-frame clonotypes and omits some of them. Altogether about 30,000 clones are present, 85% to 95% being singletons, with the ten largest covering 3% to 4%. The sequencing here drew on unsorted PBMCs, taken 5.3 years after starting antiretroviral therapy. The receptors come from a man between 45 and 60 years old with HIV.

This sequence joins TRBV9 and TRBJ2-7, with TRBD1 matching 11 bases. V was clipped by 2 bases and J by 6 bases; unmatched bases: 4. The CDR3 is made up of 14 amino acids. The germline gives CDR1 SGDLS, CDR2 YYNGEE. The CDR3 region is CASSVGQGEVEQYF. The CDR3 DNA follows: TGTGCCAGCAGCGTGGGACAGGGGGAGGTCGAGCAGTACTTC.

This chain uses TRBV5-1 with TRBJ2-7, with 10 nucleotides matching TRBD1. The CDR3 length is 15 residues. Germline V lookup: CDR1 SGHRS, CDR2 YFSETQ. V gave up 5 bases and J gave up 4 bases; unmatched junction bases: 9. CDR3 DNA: TGCGCCAGCAGTGGCGGGGGGACAGGGGCTTACGAGCAGTACTTC. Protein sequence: CASSGGGTGAYEQYF.

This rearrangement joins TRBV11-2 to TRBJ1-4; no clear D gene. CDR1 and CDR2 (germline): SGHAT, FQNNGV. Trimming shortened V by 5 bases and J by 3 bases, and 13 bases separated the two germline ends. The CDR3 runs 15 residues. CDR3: CASSPLTNANEKLFF. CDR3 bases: TGTGCCAGCAGCCCACTGACAAACGCTAATGAAAAACTGTTTTTT.

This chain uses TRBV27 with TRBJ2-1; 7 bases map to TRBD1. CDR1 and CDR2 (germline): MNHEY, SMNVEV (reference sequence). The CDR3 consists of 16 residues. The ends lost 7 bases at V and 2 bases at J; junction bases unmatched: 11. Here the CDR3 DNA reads TGTGCCAGCAAATACCAGGCGAGGGGGCCCTACAATGAGCAGTTCTTC. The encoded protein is CASKYQARGPYNEQFF.

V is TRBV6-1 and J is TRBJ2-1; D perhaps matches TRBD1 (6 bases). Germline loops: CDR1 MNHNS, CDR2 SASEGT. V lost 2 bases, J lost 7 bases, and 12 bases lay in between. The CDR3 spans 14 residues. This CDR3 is CASSELSRGNEQFF. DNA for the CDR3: TGTGCCAGCAGTGAACTATCCAGGGGTAATGAGCAGTTCTTC.

CDR3 amino acids: CASDRSALQETQYF. The CDR3 coding sequence is TGTGCCAGCGACCGAAGTGCACTCCAAGAGACCCAGTACTTC. This sequence joins TRBV28 and TRBJ2-5; D not certain. CDR1 is MDHEN, CDR2 SYDVKM, per germline. Trimming pared 8 bases from V and 1 base from J, leaving 14 bases between. This CDR3 is built from 14 residues.

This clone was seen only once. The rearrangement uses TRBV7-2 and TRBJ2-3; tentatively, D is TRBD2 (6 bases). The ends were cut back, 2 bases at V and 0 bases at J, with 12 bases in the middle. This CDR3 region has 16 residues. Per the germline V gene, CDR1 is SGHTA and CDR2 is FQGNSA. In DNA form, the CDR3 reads TGTGCCAGCAGCTTATATGCGGGGTCTAGCACAGATACGCAGTATTTT. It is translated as CASSLYAGSSTDTQYF.

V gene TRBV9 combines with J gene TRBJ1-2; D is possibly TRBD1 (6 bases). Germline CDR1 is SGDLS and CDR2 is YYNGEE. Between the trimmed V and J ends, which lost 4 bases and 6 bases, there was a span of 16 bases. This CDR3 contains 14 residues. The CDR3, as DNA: TGTGCCAGCAGCCCCGAGGGGGTAGCGGATGGCTACACCTTC. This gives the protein CASSPEGVADGYTF.

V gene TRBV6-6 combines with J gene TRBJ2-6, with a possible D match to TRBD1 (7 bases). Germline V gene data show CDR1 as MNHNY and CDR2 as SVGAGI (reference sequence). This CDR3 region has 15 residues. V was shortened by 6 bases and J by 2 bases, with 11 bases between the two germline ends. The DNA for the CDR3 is TGTGCCAGCAGGCGGGACAGTGCTGGGGCCAACGTCCTGACTTTC. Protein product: CASRRDSAGANVLTF.

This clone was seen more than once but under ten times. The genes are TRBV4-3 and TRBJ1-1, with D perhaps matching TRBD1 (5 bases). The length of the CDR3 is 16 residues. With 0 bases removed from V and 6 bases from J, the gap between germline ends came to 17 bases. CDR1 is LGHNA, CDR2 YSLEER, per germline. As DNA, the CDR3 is TGCGCCAGCAGCCAAGATCCAAGGGGCCGTAATTCTGAAGCTTTCTTT. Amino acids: CASSQDPRGRNSEAFF.

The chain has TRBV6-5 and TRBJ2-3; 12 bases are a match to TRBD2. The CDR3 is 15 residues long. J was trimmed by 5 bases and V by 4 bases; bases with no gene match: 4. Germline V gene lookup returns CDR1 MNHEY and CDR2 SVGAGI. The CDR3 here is CASSSSGGARDTQYF. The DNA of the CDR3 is TGTGCCAGCAGTTCTAGCGGGGGGGCGAGAGATACGCAGTATTTT.

The CDR3 sequence: CASSPDSGDQPQHF. DNA for the CDR3: TGTGCCAGCAGCCCGGACAGCGGGGATCAGCCCCAGCATTTT. The rearrangement joins TRBV7-9 to TRBJ1-5; TRBD1 might be the D (6 bases). The germline CDR1 and CDR2 sequences are SEHNR and FQNEAQ (reference sequence). The V end was cut by 5 bases, the J end by 5 bases, with 13 bases between. The CDR3 runs to 14 residues.

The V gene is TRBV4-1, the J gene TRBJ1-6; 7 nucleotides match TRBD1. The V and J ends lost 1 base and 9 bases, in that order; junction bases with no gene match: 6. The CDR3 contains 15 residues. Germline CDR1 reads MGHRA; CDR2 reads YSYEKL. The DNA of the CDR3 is TGCGCCAGCAGCCAAGGTCAGGGGGTAGTTTCACCCCTCCACTTT. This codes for CASSQGQGVVSPLHF.

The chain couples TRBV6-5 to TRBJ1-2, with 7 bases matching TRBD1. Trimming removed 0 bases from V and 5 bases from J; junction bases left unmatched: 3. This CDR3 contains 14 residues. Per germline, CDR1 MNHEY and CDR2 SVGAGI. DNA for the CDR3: TGTGCCAGCAGTTACTCGAACAGGGGTTATGGCTACACCTTC. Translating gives CASSYSNRGYGYTF.

CDR3 coding DNA: TGCGCCAGCAGTGAGTCGGGAGCAGGGGGCCATCAGCCCCAGCATTTT. Its protein product is CASSESGAGGHQPQHF. The chain links TRBV10-2 to TRBJ1-5, with 8 positions matching TRBD1. The CDR3 runs to 16 residues. With 0 bases clipped from V and 5 bases from J, the junction kept 6 bases outside the gene matches. CDR1 and CDR2 (germline): WSHSY, SAAADI.

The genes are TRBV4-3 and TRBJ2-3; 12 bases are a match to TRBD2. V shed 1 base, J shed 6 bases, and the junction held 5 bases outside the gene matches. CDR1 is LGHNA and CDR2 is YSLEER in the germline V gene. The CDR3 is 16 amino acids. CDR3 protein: CASSQGTSGGSDTQYF. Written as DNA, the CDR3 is TGCGCCAGCAGCCAAGGCACTAGCGGGGGGTCGGATACGCAGTATTTT.

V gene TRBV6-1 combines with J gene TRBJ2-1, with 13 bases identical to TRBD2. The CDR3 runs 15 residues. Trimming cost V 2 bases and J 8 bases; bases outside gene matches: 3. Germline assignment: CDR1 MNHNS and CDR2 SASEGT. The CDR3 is CASSEWTSGGDEQFF. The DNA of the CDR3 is TGTGCCAGCAGTGAATGGACTAGCGGGGGAGATGAGCAGTTCTTC.

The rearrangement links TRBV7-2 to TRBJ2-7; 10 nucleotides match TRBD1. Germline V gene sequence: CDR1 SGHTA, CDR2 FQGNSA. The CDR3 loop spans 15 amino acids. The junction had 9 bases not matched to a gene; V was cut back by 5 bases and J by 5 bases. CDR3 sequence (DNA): TGTGCCAGCAGCCCGCCCCGAGGACAGGGGGACGAGCAGTACTTC. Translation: CASSPPRGQGDEQYF.

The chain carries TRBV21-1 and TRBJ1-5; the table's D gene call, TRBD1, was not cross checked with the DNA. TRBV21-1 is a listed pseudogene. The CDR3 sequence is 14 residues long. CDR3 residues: CARDRGYSNQPQHF. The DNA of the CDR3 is TGTGCCAGGGACAGGGGCTATAGCAATCAGCCCCAGCATTTT.

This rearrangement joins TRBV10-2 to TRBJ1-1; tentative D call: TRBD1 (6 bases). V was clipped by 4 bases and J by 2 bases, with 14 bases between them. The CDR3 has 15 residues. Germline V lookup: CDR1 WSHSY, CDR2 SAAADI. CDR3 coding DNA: TGCGCCAGCAGTGCCGGCAGGGGCCCAAACACTGAAGCTTTCTTT. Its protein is CASSAGRGPNTEAFF.

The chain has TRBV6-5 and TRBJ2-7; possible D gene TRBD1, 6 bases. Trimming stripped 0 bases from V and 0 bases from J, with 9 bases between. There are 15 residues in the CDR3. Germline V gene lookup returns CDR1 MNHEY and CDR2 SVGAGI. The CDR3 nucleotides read TGTGCCAGCAGTTACTCTTTACAGGGCTCCTACGAGCAGTACTTC. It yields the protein CASSYSLQGSYEQYF.

The CDR3 DNA reads as TGTGCCAGCAGAGAGATGAGCAACCGGGGCTATGGCTACACCTTC. Translated: CASREMSNRGYGYTF. This chain joins TRBV11-2 and TRBJ1-2; D is unresolved. The V end lost 6 bases, the J end lost 4 bases, and 18 bases lay between the germline ends. Looked up from germline, CDR1 is SGHAT and CDR2 is FQNNGV. The CDR3 totals 15 residues.

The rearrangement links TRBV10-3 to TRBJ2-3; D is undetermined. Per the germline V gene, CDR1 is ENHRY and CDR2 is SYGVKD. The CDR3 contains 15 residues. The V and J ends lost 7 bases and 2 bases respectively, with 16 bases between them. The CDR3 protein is CAINDRRKDTDTQYF. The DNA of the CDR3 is TGTGCCATCAACGATAGACGAAAAGACACAGATACGCAGTATTTT.

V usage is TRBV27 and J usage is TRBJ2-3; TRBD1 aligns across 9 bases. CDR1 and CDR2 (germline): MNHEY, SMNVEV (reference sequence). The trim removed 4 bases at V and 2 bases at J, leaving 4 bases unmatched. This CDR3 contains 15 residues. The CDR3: CASSSGQGYTDTQYF. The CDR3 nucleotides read TGTGCCAGCAGTTCAGGACAGGGGTACACAGATACGCAGTATTTT.

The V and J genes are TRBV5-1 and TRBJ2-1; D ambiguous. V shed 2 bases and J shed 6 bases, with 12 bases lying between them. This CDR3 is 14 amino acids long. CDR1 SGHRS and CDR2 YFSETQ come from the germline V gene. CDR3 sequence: CASSLGQLGNEQFF. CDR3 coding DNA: TGCGCCAGCAGCTTAGGGCAGCTCGGCAATGAGCAGTTCTTC.

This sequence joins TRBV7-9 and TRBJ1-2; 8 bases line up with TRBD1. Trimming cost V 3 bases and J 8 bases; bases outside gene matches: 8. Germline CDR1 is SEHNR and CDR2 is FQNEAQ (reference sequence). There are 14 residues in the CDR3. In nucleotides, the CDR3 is TGTGCCAGCAGCTTTGACGGGACAGGCGAAGGCTACACCTTC. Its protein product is CASSFDGTGEGYTF.

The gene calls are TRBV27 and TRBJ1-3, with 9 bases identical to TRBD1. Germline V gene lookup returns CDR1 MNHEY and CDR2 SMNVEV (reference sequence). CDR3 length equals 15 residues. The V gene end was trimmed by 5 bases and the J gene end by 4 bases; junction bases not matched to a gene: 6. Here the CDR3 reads CASSPGTGKGNTIYF. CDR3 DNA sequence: TGTGCCAGCAGTCCCGGGACAGGGAAAGGAAACACCATATATTTT.

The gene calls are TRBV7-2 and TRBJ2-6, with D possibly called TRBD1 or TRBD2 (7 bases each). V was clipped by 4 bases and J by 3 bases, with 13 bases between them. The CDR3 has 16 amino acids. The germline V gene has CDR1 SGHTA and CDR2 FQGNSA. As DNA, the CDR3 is TGTGCCAGCAGCTCATCAGGGGGGGTTGGGGCCAACGTCCTGACTTTC. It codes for CASSSSGGVGANVLTF. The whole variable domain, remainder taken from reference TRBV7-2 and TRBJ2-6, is GAGVSQSPSNKVTEKGKDVELRCDPISGHTALYWYRQSLGQGLEFLIYFQGNSAPDKSGLPSDRFSAERTGGSVSTLTIQRTQQEDSAVYLCASSSSGGVGANVLTFGAGSRLTVL.